This T cell receptor beta chain was captured by sequencing in a study of blood T cell repertoires in COVID-19. The V end lost 8 bases, the J end lost 10 bases, and 23 bases lay between the germline ends. The germline gives CDR1 GTSNPN, CDR2 SVGIG (reference sequence). CDR3 length: 13 residues. Profiled with immunoSEQ multiplex PCR; TCRdb holds only in-frame clones, not every one. The repertoire holds 57,000 or so clones, with under 85% as singletons. This clone was counted once. The sequencing sample was made of peripheral blood. This chain connects TRBV30 to TRBJ1-1; the D gene is possibly TRBD1 (5 bases). The clonotype originates from a woman of 80 years or more with active or convalescent COVID-19. The chain's CDR3 is CATGWGVGRVAFF. The CDR3 DNA is TGTGCCACCGGTTGGGGGGTTGGGAGGGTAGCTTTCTTT.